The 12 T cell receptor beta chains in this list originate from one sample, sequenced in a study of blood T cell repertoires in COVID-19 (dated by TCRdb to the early 2020s). The library was produced with the immunoSEQ multiplex PCR assay. As stored in TCRdb, this immuneACCESS dataset retains in-frame rearrangements with V and J assigned. A fraction of the clones does not appear; measured against another copy, unresolved V genes explain less than half of the discrepancy, and the remainder lacks a known reason. Present in this sample are roughly 230,000 clones, 85% to 90% of which were seen just once. Around 1.9% of the sample goes to the ten largest clones. The sample consisted of peripheral blood. All receptors come from an older woman with COVID-19, enrolled during active disease.

The V call is TRBV3-1 (or the pseudogene TRBV3-2), the J call TRBJ1-2; D is unclear. CDR3 length: 14 amino acids. Between the trimmed V and J ends, which lost 5 bases and 8 bases, there was a span of 18 bases. Germline loops: CDR1 LGHDT, CDR2 YNNKEL (reference sequence). The CDR3 here is CASSSDFFLGGYTF. The CDR3 DNA reads as TGTGCCAGCAGCTCCGACTTTTTCTTAGGCGGCTACACCTTC.

The rearrangement links TRBV5-1 to TRBJ1-6, with 11 nucleotides matching TRBD1. The CDR3 consists of 16 residues. The germline V gene encodes CDR1 SGHRS and CDR2 YFSETQ. Germline trimming cut 4 bases from V and 7 bases from J; bases unmatched to any gene: 7. The CDR3, as DNA: TGCGCCAGCAGCACAGGACAGGGGGCTGGGAATTCACCCCTCCACTTT. It codes for CASSTGQGAGNSPLHF.

The rearrangement links TRBV10-3 to TRBJ1-1; 8 positions agree with TRBD1. The germline V gene encodes CDR1 ENHRY and CDR2 SYGVKD. With 5 bases clipped from V and 3 bases from J, the junction kept 5 bases outside the gene matches. This CDR3 comprises 14 residues. The CDR3 bases are TGTGCCATCAGTTCAGGGGGCGCGGACACTGAAGCTTTCTTT. It encodes CAISSGGADTEAFF.

J is TRBJ2-7 and V is TRBV13, with 7 nucleotides matching TRBD1. This CDR3 is built from 16 residues. J lost 5 bases, V lost 5 bases, and 15 bases had no gene match. CDR1 and CDR2 (germline): PRHDT, FYEKMQ (reference sequence). This CDR3 is CASSTGTAKFGNEQYF. The CDR3 nucleotides read TGTGCCAGCAGCACCGGGACAGCCAAGTTTGGAAACGAGCAGTACTTC.

V usage is TRBV5-5 and J usage is TRBJ1-2; 9 bases fit TRBD1. V shed 1 base, J shed 8 bases, and the junction held 6 bases outside the gene matches. The germline V gene encodes CDR1 SGHKS and CDR2 YYEKEE (reference sequence). This CDR3 region has 14 residues. The CDR3 loop is CASSLMGQGLGYTF. As DNA, the CDR3 is TGTGCCAGCAGCTTGATGGGACAGGGACTGGGCTACACCTTC.

The chain combines TRBV7-8 with TRBJ1-6, with D hard to call. Germline V CDR1 and CDR2: SGHVS, FQNEAQ. The V gene lost 5 bases and the J gene lost 7 bases, with 21 bases spanning the gap. The CDR3 length is 17 residues. The CDR3, as DNA: TGTGCCAGCAGCCTCCTCCGATGGGTTTCGCGGAATTCACCCCTCCACTTT. It translates to CASSLLRWVSRNSPLHF.

This chain connects TRBV6-2 or TRBV6-3 to TRBJ2-7; 7 bases fit TRBD1. V gave up 2 bases and J gave up 1 base; unmatched junction bases: 8. The CDR3 length is 16 residues. The germline V gene encodes CDR1 MNHEY and CDR2 SVGEGT. Here the CDR3 DNA reads TGTGCCAGCAGTTACCGTAAGGACAGGTCATCCTACGAGCAGTACTTC. Translated, it gives CASSYRKDRSSYEQYF.

The chain is built from TRBV5-1 and TRBJ2-7; D uncertain. The CDR3 has 14 residues. The V end was cut by 2 bases, the J end by 0 bases, with 9 bases between. Germline V CDR1 and CDR2: SGHRS, YFSETQ. CDR3: CASSLGGHSYEQYF. The CDR3 DNA reads TGCGCCAGCAGCTTAGGCGGCCACTCCTACGAGCAGTACTTC.

The genes are TRBV23-1 and TRBJ1-6, with 11 bases fitting TRBD1. TRBV23-1 is classed as an ORF, of uncertain function. The CDR3 sequence is 16 residues long. Trimming cost V 7 bases and J 8 bases; bases outside gene matches: 10. Here the CDR3 DNA reads TGCGCCAGCACTAACAGGACAGGGGGCAGGCATTCACCCCTCCACTTT. Translation: CASTNRTGGRHSPLHF.

The chain has TRBV5-6 and TRBJ2-7; TRBD1 matches 8 bases. V was pared by 4 bases and J by 3 bases, with 12 bases of the junction left unmatched. This CDR3 contains 16 residues. Looked up from germline, CDR1 is SGHDT and CDR2 is YYEEEE. In DNA form, the CDR3 reads TGTGCCAGCAGCACCCTAGACAGGGGTTATATCTACGAGCAGTACTTC. As protein: CASSTLDRGYIYEQYF.

The V call is TRBV5-4, the J call TRBJ2-7; 8 bases are a match to TRBD1. The CDR3 length is 15 residues. Germline V lookup: CDR1 SGHNT, CDR2 YYREEE (reference sequence). The trim removed 4 bases at V and 2 bases at J, leaving 8 bases unmatched. CDR3 bases: TGTGCCAGCAGCCCTGGGACAGGAAGTACCTACGAGCAGTACTTC. It specifies CASSPGTGSTYEQYF.

J is TRBJ2-1 and V is TRBV27, with 7 bases that match TRBD1. V lost 6 bases and J lost 0; bases outside the gene matches: 11. Germline V gives CDR1 MNHEY, CDR2 SMNVEV (reference sequence). The length of the CDR3 is 17 residues. DNA for the CDR3: TGTGCCAGCAGCTCCCGGCGACAGGGACGCTCCTACAATGAGCAGTTCTTC. Translating it yields CASSSRRQGRSYNEQFF.